The rows below give T cell receptor beta chains drawn from one sample of a study of cytomegalovirus exposure and HLA in healthy donors. Clones were sequenced by immunoSEQ multiplex PCR, and TCRdb holds only the in-frame ones, with some missing. The sample holds 90,000 or so clones; 85% are singletons and the top ten take about 20%. Sequenced sample: PBMCs. Every receptor here comes from a man between 18 and 35 years old in good health and CMV-seropositive. Both conserved end residues are part of each CDR3. The order of the fields is D gene, clone size, V gene, J gene, CDR3 protein, CDR3 DNA. D genes are given only for firm matches. A clone size is listed for some rows: how often the clone was seen (once, few, many), or a class if it is expanded.

>TRBD1|-|TRBV28|TRBJ2-7
CASSQNGQVGSYEQYF
TGTGCCAGCTCACAGAACGGACAGGTAGGCTCCTACGAGCAGTACTTC
>TRBD2|-|TRBV2|TRBJ2-1
CASSGRGTMNEQFF
TGTGCCAGCAGCGGGAGGGGGACGATGAATGAGCAGTTCTTC
>TRBD1|-|TRBV5-1|TRBJ1-1
CASSKVDRDGDTEAFF
TGCGCCAGCAGCAAAGTGGACAGGGATGGCGACACTGAAGCTTTCTTT
>TRBD1|-|TRBV9|TRBJ2-5
CASSVGQFQETQYF
TGTGCCAGCAGCGTGGGACAGTTCCAAGAGACCCAGTACTTC
>-|few|TRBV29-1|TRBJ1-2
CSGIQGRNGYTF
TGCAGCGGAATACAGGGAAGGAATGGCTACACCTTC
>-|-|TRBV20-1|TRBJ2-1
CSAVTRNEQFF
TGCAGTGCTGTTACTAGGAATGAGCAGTTCTTC
>-|-|TRBV30|TRBJ1-2
CAWSVQELYGYTF
TGTGCCTGGAGTGTACAGGAGTTGTATGGCTACACTTTC
>TRBD2|-|TRBV13|TRBJ2-1
CASSSGLAGRLNEQFF
TGTGCCAGCAGCTCCGGACTAGCGGGTCGTCTGAATGAGCAGTTCTTC
>-|-|TRBV30|TRBJ1-3
CAWSRFGDTIYF
TGTGCCTGGAGTCGATTTGGAGACACCATATATTTT
>TRBD2|-|TRBV30|TRBJ2-5
CAWSLGLAGGETQYF
TGTGCCTGGAGTTTAGGACTAGCGGGCGGAGAGACCCAGTACTTC
>-|-|TRBV30|TRBJ2-3
CAWSLAGTDTQYF
TGTGCCTGGAGTTTGGCAGGGACTGATACGCAGTATTTT
>-|-|TRBV11-1|TRBJ2-1
CASSSQWGSSYNEQFF
TGTGCCAGCAGCTCGCAATGGGGCTCCTCCTACAATGAGCAGTTCTTC
>-|-|TRBV19|TRBJ2-3
CASSIASRSGDTQYF
TGTGCCAGTAGTATAGCTAGCAGATCCGGGGATACGCAGTATTTT
>TRBD1|-|TRBV19|TRBJ1-2
CASSTGRGTYGYTF
TGTGCCAGTAGTACGGGCAGGGGGACGTATGGCTACACCTTC
>-|-|TRBV6-1|TRBJ2-7
CASSELLGGGNEQYF
TGTGCCAGCAGTGAACTATTAGGGGGGGGGAACGAGCAGTACTTC
>-|-|TRBV11-2|TRBJ2-4
CASSPPARIIQYF
TGTGCCAGCAGCCCCCCCGCTAGAATCATTCAGTACTTC
>-|-|TRBV9|TRBJ2-5
CASSGMEGPLKETQYF
TGTGCCAGCAGCGGGATGGAGGGCCCACTCAAAGAGACCCAGTACTTC
>TRBD1|-|TRBV2|TRBJ1-2
CASRGQGGNYGYTF
TGTGCCAGCAGAGGACAGGGAGGGAACTATGGCTACACCTTC
>TRBD2|-|TRBV11-2|TRBJ2-7
CASSSHRLAGVEQYF
TGTGCCAGCAGCTCCCATCGACTAGCGGGAGTAGAGCAGTACTTC
>-|few|TRBV16|TRBJ1-2
CASSQSFGEYGYTF
TGTGCCAGCAGCCAATCGTTCGGGGAATATGGCTACACCTTC
>TRBD2|-|TRBV4-1|TRBJ2-2
CASSQETSGSQGTGELFF
TGCGCCAGCAGCCAAGAGACTAGCGGGAGCCAAGGCACCGGGGAGCTGTTTTTT
>TRBD1|-|TRBV27|TRBJ2-1
CASSFRVRDRDYNEQFF
TGTGCCAGCAGTTTCAGGGTGAGGGACAGGGACTACAATGAGCAGTTCTTC
>-|-|TRBV2|TRBJ1-5
CASRVGASNQPQHF
TGTGCCAGCAGGGTGGGGGCCAGCAATCAGCCCCAGCATTTT
>TRBD1|-|TRBV7-2|TRBJ2-5
CASSLSTGSGQETQYF
TGTGCCAGCAGCTTATCGACAGGGTCGGGCCAAGAGACCCAGTACTTC
>-|-|TRBV29-1|TRBJ2-5
CSVEDWETWAVETQYF
TGCAGCGTTGAAGATTGGGAGACATGGGCCGTAGAGACCCAGTACTTC
>-|-|TRBV29-1|TRBJ1-1
CSVDIAEAFF
TGCAGCGTTGATATCGCTGAAGCTTTCTTT
>-|-|TRBV6-5|TRBJ2-7
CASRTTGLFYEQYF
TGTGCCAGCAGAACGACAGGACTTTTCTACGAGCAGTACTTC